This entry is about one T cell receptor (beta chain). Its antigen is currently unknown. This entry belongs to a study of cytomegalovirus exposure and HLA in healthy donors. The study's findings and limits: A list of roughly 160 TCR beta chains associated with cytomegalovirus was given. A missense DCLRE1C variant was associated with V- and J-gene trimming of TCR beta chains in a later analysis, and an independent cohort replicated the association.

This CDR3 is built from 14 residues. V lost 4 bases to trimming and J lost 6 bases; unmatched junction nucleotides: 7. Germline CDR1 MNHEY, CDR2 SMNVEV (reference sequence). The PCR contained 60 Vbeta and 13 Jbeta primers. Measured with immunoSEQ multiplex PCR; TCRdb has only the in-frame clones, and not every one. The sample lists about 190,000 clones; around four fifths were seen once. The rearrangement joins TRBV27 to TRBJ2-7; 9 bases fit TRBD1. This clonotype originated in a man aged 35-49 years in good health and CMV-seropositive. The sequenced sample consisted of PBMCs. The CDR3 region is CASSSDRGYSEQYF. The DNA for the CDR3 is TGTGCCAGCAGTTCGGACAGGGGCTATAGCGAGCAGTACTTC.